This T cell receptor (beta chain) originates from a study of blood T cell repertoires in COVID-19. The overall study: The United States, Italy and Spain provided the acute and convalescent COVID-19 samples. Nucleic acid was either cDNA or gDNA, and it came from T cells, B-cell-depleted T cells, or PBMCs.

The CDR3 length is 13 residues. V dropped 0 bases and J dropped 11; count of bases not matched to a gene: 5. The germline gives CDR1 SGHAT, CDR2 FQNNGV. In the source study's methods: The authors estimated nucleated cell counts from reference gene primer amplification. Using immunoSEQ multiplex PCR, the repertoire was profiled, and TCRdb retains in-frame clones only, with some absent. The D gene and trimming were derived from the DNA, and the V and J assignments and clone size from that table. The profile shows a few hundred thousand clones, around 91% of them singletons. Participants had their cohort set by participant-reported clinical history.

This receptor was taken from a young woman who had recovered from COVID-19. The chain has TRBV11-2 and TRBJ2-3; 7 nucleotides line up with TRBD2. Sample: PBMCs or T cells enriched from blood (not recorded which). CDR3 sequence (DNA): TGTGCCAGCAGCTTAGAACCAGCGGGGCAGCAGTATTTT. It codes for CASSLEPAGQQYF.